This T cell receptor beta chain was captured in a study of cytomegalovirus exposure and HLA in healthy donors. Study outcomes and limitations: Previous analysis showed most TCR beta V segments were productive about 87% or about 30% of the time.

With 1 base removed from V and 15 bases from J, the gap between germline ends came to 10 bases. The V gene's germline CDR1 is SGHVS and CDR2 FQNEAQ. CDR3 length: 12 residues. PCR was performed using 60 Vbeta and 13 Jbeta primers. The data were produced by immunoSEQ multiplex PCR, yet TCRdb's version contains in-frame clones alone and is incomplete. This sample has around 110,000 clones, with around a tenth found just once. Notes on this clone: The antigen is not known.

J is TRBJ1-6 and V is TRBV7-8; tentative D call: TRBD1 (5 bases). The sample taken for sequencing was PBMCs. The sequence was obtained from a man aged 25-40 years in good health and CMV-seronegative. The CDR3 sequence: CASSLGGVGLHF. For the CDR3, the DNA is TGTGCCAGCAGCTTAGGGGGGGTTGGCCTCCACTTT.